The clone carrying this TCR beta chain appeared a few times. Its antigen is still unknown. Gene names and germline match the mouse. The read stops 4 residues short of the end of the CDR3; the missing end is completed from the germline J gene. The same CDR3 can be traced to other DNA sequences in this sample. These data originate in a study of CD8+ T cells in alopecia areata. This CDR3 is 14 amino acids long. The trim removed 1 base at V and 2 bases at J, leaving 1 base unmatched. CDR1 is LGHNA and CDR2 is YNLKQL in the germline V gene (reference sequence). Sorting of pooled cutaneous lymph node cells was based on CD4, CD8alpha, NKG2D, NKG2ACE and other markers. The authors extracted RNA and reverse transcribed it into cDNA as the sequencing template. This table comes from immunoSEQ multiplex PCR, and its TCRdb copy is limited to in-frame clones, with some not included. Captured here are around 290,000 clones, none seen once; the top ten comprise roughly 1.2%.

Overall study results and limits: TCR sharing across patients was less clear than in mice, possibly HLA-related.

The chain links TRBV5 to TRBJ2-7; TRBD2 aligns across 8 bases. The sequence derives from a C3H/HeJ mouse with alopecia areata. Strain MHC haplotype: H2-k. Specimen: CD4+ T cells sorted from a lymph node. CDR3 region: CASSQVGGAYEQYF. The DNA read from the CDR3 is TGTGCCAGCAGCCAAGTGGGGGGGGCCTAT.